This TCR beta chain was recorded in a study of CD4 and CD8 cells across lung adenocarcinoma regions. This clonotype was observed a single time. This CDR3 contains 12 residues. Germline V gives CDR1 ENHRY, CDR2 SYGVKD. V lost 10 bases, J lost 0 bases, and 7 bases lay in between. MiXCR, applied by TCRdb to the PCR reads, yields one record per CDR3 protein. The table shows roughly 2,900 distinct CDR3 sequences, with 35% to 55% occurring only once. The patients had localized lung adenocarcinoma, a non-small cell subtype. Sequenced material: CD8+ T cells from the center of a lung tumor. The TCR was taken from a male donor with lung adenocarcinoma. The CD4 and CD8 labels of this study may be unreliable. V and J are TRBV10-3 and TRBJ2-1; no clear D gene. The CDR3 DNA follows: TGTGCCACTGAGACCTCCTACAATGAGCAGTTCTTC. This translates into CATETSYNEQFF.